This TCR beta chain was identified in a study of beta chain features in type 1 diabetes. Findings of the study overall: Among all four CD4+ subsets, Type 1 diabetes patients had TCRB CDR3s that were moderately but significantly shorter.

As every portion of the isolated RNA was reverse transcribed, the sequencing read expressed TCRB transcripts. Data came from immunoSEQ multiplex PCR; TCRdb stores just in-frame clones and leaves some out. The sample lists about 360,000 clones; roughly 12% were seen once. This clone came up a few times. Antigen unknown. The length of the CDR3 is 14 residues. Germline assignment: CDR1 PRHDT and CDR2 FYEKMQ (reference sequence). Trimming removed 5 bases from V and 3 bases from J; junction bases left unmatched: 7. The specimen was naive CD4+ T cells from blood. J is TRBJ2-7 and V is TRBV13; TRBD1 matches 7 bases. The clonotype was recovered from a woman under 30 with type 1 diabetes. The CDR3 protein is CASSPYQGVYEQYF. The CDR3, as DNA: TGTGCCAGCAGCCCCTACCAGGGGGTCTACGAGCAGTACTTC.